A single sample gave rise to the 22 T cell receptor beta chains below, sequenced in a study of memory CD8 T cells in hepatitis C reinfection. The protocol was immunoSEQ multiplex PCR, while the TCRdb copy is restricted to in-frame clones and leaves out a portion. The sample has about 50,000 clones; approximately 89% are singletons. Time point given: pre-reinfection, 55 to 20 weeks before reinfection detection. Sorted cells were sequenced directly ex vivo without any in vitro expansion. Source material: naive CD8+ T cells sorted from blood. The receptor source for this set is a man between 18 and 29 years old with hepatitis C virus infection.

This chain connects TRBV7-9 to TRBJ1-1; 8 bases line up with TRBD1. This CDR3 comprises 15 residues. V gave up 1 base and J gave up 5 bases; unmatched junction bases: 6. The germline V gene has CDR1 SEHNR and CDR2 FQNEAQ (reference sequence). In DNA, the CDR3 is TGTGCCAGCAGCTTAGAACAGGGGGGGAGGACTGAAGCTTTCTTT. Its protein product is CASSLEQGGRTEAFF.

The chain uses TRBV19 and TRBJ1-5; weak D call: TRBD1 (5 bases). The CDR3 runs to 12 residues. The germline gives CDR1 LNHDA, CDR2 SQIVND (reference sequence). V dropped 10 bases and J dropped 3 bases, with 10 bases sitting between them. DNA of the CDR3: TGTGCCATAGGGGATAACAATCAGCCCCAGCATTTT. As protein: CAIGDNNQPQHF. The whole variable domain, filled in from reference TRBV19 and TRBJ1-5, reads DGGITQSPKYLFRKEGQNVTLSCEQNLNHDAMYWYRQDPGQGLRLIYYSQIVNDFQKGDIAEGYSVSREKKESFPLTVTSAQKNPTAFYLCAIGDNNQPQHFGDGTRLSIL.

This rearrangement joins TRBV5-6 to TRBJ2-2; a possible D gene is TRBD1 (6 bases). The V gene's germline CDR1 is SGHDT and CDR2 YYEEEE. The V end was cut by 4 bases, the J end by 6 bases, with 10 bases between. CDR3 length equals 13 residues. The CDR3 nucleotides read TGTGCCAGCAGCCCACAGGGCTCCGGGGAGCTGTTTTTT. Its protein product is CASSPQGSGELFF.

The chain combines TRBV10-3 with TRBJ1-2; TRBD1 might be the D (6 bases). From germline, CDR1 is ENHRY and CDR2 SYGVKD. This CDR3 has 12 amino acids. V shed 3 bases and J shed 8 bases, with 10 bases lying between them. The CDR3 here is CAISEGGGGYTF. CDR3 in DNA: TGTGCCATCAGTGAAGGGGGAGGGGGCTACACCTTC.

This chain uses TRBV6-1 with TRBJ1-5; unclear D gene. The germline V gene has CDR1 MNHNS and CDR2 SASEGT. V dropped 1 base and J dropped 5 bases, with 12 bases sitting between them. The CDR3 runs 15 residues. The CDR3, as DNA: TGTGCCAGCAGTGAAGAATACCAGGTGCATCAGCCCCAGCATTTT. Its protein product is CASSEEYQVHQPQHF.

V usage is TRBV19 and J usage is TRBJ2-2; 12 bases are shared with TRBD2. The CDR3 length is 17 residues. CDR1 and CDR2 (germline): LNHDA, SQIVND (reference sequence). V was pared by 3 bases and J by 6 bases, with 8 bases of the junction left unmatched. In DNA, the CDR3 is TGTGCCAGTAGTATGAGCTTAGCTAGCGGGAGGGCCGGGGAGCTGTTTTTT. This sequence encodes CASSMSLASGRAGELFF. Complete variable domain (other parts from reference TRBV19 and TRBJ2-2): DGGITQSPKYLFRKEGQNVTLSCEQNLNHDAMYWYRQDPGQGLRLIYYSQIVNDFQKGDIAEGYSVSREKKESFPLTVTSAQKNPTAFYLCASSMSLASGRAGELFFGEGSRLTVL.

The V and J genes are TRBV7-6 and TRBJ2-5; TRBD1 aligns across 11 bases. The CDR3 runs to 15 residues. Losses at the gene ends were 5 bases for V and 2 bases for J; bases not matched to a gene: 4. Germline V lookup: CDR1 SGHVS, CDR2 FNYEAQ. The CDR3 DNA reads as TGTGCCAGCAGCGGCTGGGACAGGGGGCAAGAGACCCAGTACTTC. Residues: CASSGWDRGQETQYF.

The chain has TRBV16 and TRBJ2-3; tentative D call: TRBD2 (5 bases). The germline V gene has CDR1 KGHSY and CDR2 FQNENV. V was clipped by 2 bases and J by 6 bases, with 9 bases between them. The CDR3 spans 13 residues. Written as DNA, the CDR3 is TGTGCCAGCAGCCAAATTGGGAGCGATACGCAGTATTTT. Protein: CASSQIGSDTQYF.

The chain has TRBV5-8 and TRBJ2-1, with a weak D call TRBD2 (6 bases). From germline, CDR1 is SGHTS and CDR2 YDEGEE. The V and J ends lost 0 bases and 2 bases respectively, with 6 bases between them. This CDR3 is 14 amino acids long. The CDR3 bases are TGTGCCAGCAGCTTGGGGGGGGCCTACAATGAGCAGTTCTTC. This translates into CASSLGGAYNEQFF.

CDR3 sequence (DNA): TGTGCCAGTAGTCCGGGACAGGGTTCTGGGGCCAACGTCCTGACTTTC. This sequence encodes CASSPGQGSGANVLTF. This chain links TRBV19 with TRBJ2-6; 9 nucleotides line up with TRBD1. The length of the CDR3 is 16 residues. The J segment lost 1 base and the V segment lost 5 bases, leaving 3 bases of the junction unmatched. CDR1 and CDR2 (germline): LNHDA, SQIVND (reference sequence).

Written as DNA, the CDR3 is TGTGCCAGCAGCTTGATGGTGGCCTCAAATGAAAAACTGTTTTTT. This gives the protein CASSLMVASNEKLFF. The genes are TRBV5-5 and TRBJ1-4; unclear D gene. Between the trimmed V and J ends, which lost 1 base and 5 bases, there was a span of 12 bases. Germline assignment: CDR1 SGHKS and CDR2 YYEKEE (reference sequence). The CDR3 consists of 15 residues.

The chain recombines TRBV9 with TRBJ2-1; 11 nucleotides line up with TRBD2. The CDR3 has 15 residues. Germline V lookup: CDR1 SGDLS, CDR2 YYNGEE. V shed 3 bases, J shed 4 bases, and the junction held 3 bases outside the gene matches. The CDR3 spells CASSAPSGGYNEQFF. CDR3 bases: TGTGCCAGCAGCGCCCCTAGCGGGGGGTACAATGAGCAGTTCTTC.

V and J are TRBV6-5 and TRBJ1-1, with D tentatively TRBD1 (5 bases). Germline assignment: CDR1 MNHEY and CDR2 SVGAGI. With 2 bases removed from V and 3 bases from J, the gap between germline ends came to 10 bases. The CDR3 contains 14 residues. The CDR3 loop reads CASSYGGMYTEAFF. The CDR3 nucleotides read TGTGCCAGCAGTTACGGGGGGATGTACACTGAAGCTTTCTTT.

This chain links TRBV19 with TRBJ2-7, with 8 bases matching TRBD1. J lost 5 bases, V lost 10 bases, and 13 bases had no gene match. This CDR3 comprises 14 residues. Per germline, CDR1 LNHDA and CDR2 SQIVND (reference sequence). This chain's CDR3 is CATSNAGGDHEQYF. The CDR3 nucleotides read TGTGCCACCTCTAACGCAGGGGGCGACCACGAGCAGTACTTC.

The V gene is TRBV4-3, the J gene TRBJ1-1; D possibly corresponds to TRBD1 (6 bases). The CDR3 spans 16 residues. V was shortened by 0 bases and J by 5 bases, with 16 bases between the two germline ends. CDR1 LGHNA and CDR2 YSLEER come from the germline V gene. CDR3 sequence: CASSQDQYREGTEAFF. Written as DNA, the CDR3 is TGCGCCAGCAGCCAAGATCAATACAGGGAAGGGACTGAAGCTTTCTTT.

This rearrangement joins TRBV7-9 to TRBJ2-5, with 7 positions matching TRBD2. The CDR3 is 19 amino acids. Germline-derived CDR1 and CDR2 are SEHNR and FQNEAQ (reference sequence). V trimming: 2 bases; J trimming: 1 base; junction bases outside the gene matches: 16. The CDR3: CASSLPVPSGDAPQETQYF. The CDR3 DNA reads as TGTGCCAGCAGCTTACCCGTCCCCAGCGGGGACGCCCCCCAAGAGACCCAGTACTTC.

V usage is TRBV2 and J usage is TRBJ2-1, with D possibly being TRBD1 (6 bases). The V gene's germline CDR1 is SNHLY and CDR2 FYNNEI. This CDR3 has 15 amino acids. The V and J ends lost 2 bases and 4 bases respectively, with 12 bases between them. CDR3 residues: CASSERQGIYNEQFF. The DNA for the CDR3 is TGTGCCAGCAGTGAACGTCAGGGGATTTACAATGAGCAGTTCTTC.

The chain employs TRBV7-9 and TRBJ2-3, with D perhaps TRBD2 (5 bases). The CDR3 loop spans 15 amino acids. CDR1 and CDR2 from the germline V gene are SEHNR and FQNEAQ (reference sequence). V lost 1 base to trimming and J lost 1 base, with 9 bases between them. The CDR3, as DNA: TGTGCCAGCAGCTTAGGTTGGGAGCGCACAGATACGCAGTATTTT. Residues: CASSLGWERTDTQYF.

CDR3 nucleotide sequence: TGTGCCAGCTCACAGGGACTAGCGGGAGGGAATGAGCAGTTCTTC. It encodes CASSQGLAGGNEQFF. The V call is TRBV18, the J call TRBJ2-1, with 16 positions matching TRBD2. The CDR3 consists of 15 residues. V lost 4 bases to trimming and J lost 7 bases; unmatched junction nucleotides: 1. From germline, CDR1 is KGHSH and CDR2 LQKENI.

J is TRBJ2-4 and V is TRBV10-2, with 7 bases fitting TRBD1. This CDR3 region has 12 residues. V lost 8 bases and J lost 7; bases outside the gene matches: 5. The germline CDR1 and CDR2 sequences are WSHSY and SAAADI. The CDR3 loop is CASQTGSNIQYF. CDR3 nucleotide sequence: TGCGCCAGCCAGACAGGGTCGAACATTCAGTACTTC.

The V and J genes are TRBV2 and TRBJ2-7; 7 bases fit TRBD2. V shed 3 bases, J shed 5 bases, and the junction held 7 bases outside the gene matches. Germline values: CDR1 SNHLY, CDR2 FYNNEI. The CDR3 sequence is 14 residues long. The CDR3 nucleotides read TGTGCCAGCAGTGAGACGGGAGGTTCAAACGAGCAGTACTTC. It translates to CASSETGGSNEQYF.

V gene TRBV27 combines with J gene TRBJ2-3; the match to TRBD1 covers 7 bases. After removal of 5 bases from V and 8 bases from J, the junction contained 4 bases not matched to a gene. The CDR3 runs to 12 residues. Germline-derived CDR1 and CDR2 are MNHEY and SMNVEV (reference sequence). The chain's CDR3 is CASSPTGSTQYF. The CDR3 DNA reads TGTGCCAGCAGTCCGACAGGGTCTACGCAGTATTTT.